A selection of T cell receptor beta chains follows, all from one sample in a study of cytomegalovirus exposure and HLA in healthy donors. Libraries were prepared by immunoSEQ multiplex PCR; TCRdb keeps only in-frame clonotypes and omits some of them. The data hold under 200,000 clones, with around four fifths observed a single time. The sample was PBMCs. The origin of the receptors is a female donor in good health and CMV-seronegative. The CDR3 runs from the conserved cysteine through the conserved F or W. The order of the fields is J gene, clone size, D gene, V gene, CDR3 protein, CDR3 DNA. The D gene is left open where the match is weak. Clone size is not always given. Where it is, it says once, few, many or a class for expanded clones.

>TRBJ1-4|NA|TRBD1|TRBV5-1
CASSLEGTGDEKLFF
TGCGCCAGCAGCTTGGAAGGGACAGGGGATGAAAAACTGTTTTTT
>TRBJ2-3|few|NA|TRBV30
CAWSRLVNADTQYF
TGTGCCTGGAGTCGGCTAGTGAATGCAGATACGCAGTATTTT
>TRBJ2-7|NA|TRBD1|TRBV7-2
CASSLAGQPYEQYF
TGTGCCAGCAGCTTAGCGGGACAGCCCTACGAGCAGTACTTC
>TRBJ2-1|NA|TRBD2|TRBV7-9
CASSLTGGSYNEQFF
TGTGCCAGCAGCTTAACGGGGGGCTCCTACAATGAGCAGTTCTTC
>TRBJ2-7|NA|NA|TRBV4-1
CASTGDSTGEQYF
TGCGCCAGCACGGGAGATTCTACGGGGGAGCAGTACTTC
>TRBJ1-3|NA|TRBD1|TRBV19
CASRSQGAGNTIYF
TGTGCCAGTAGATCACAGGGGGCCGGAAACACCATATATTTT
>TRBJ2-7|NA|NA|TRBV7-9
CASSHRAYEQYF
TGTGCCAGCAGCCACAGGGCCTACGAGCAGTACTTC
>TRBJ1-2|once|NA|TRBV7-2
CASSLELNGPGRTGYTF
TGTGCCAGCAGCTTAGAGCTCAACGGACCCGGGAGGACTGGCTACACCTTC
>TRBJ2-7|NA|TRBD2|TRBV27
CASSWGGRAYEQYF
TGTGCCAGCAGTTGGGGCGGGAGGGCTTACGAGCAGTACTTC
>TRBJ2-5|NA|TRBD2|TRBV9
CASSPGTSGGGLETQYF
TGTGCCAGCAGCCCGGGGACTAGCGGGGGCGGTTTGGAGACCCAGTACTTC
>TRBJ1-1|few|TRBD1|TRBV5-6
CASSLEGQGIVSNTEAFF
TGTGCCAGCAGCTTGGAGGGACAGGGGATAGTGTCGAACACTGAAGCTTTCTTT
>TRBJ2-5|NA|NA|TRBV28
CASSTGTTPETQYF
TGTGCCAGCAGTACCGGGACAACCCCAGAGACCCAGTACTTC
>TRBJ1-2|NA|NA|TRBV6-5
CASSTQSDYGYTF
TGTGCCAGCAGTACGCAGAGCGACTATGGCTACACCTTC
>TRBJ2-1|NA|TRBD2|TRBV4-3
CASSQVSRAGGYNEQFF
TGCGCCAGCAGCCAAGTGAGCCGAGCGGGGGGCTACAATGAGCAGTTCTTC
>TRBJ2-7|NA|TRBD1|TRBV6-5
CASSPRQGSSYEQYF
TGTGCCAGCAGTCCGAGACAGGGGAGCTCCTACGAGCAGTACTTC
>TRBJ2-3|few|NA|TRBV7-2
CASSNTDTQYF
TGTGCCAGCTCTAACACAGATACGCAGTATTTT
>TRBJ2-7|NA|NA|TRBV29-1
CSVESRGISSSEQYF
TGCAGCGTTGAATCAAGGGGGATTTCGTCTTCCGAGCAGTACTTC
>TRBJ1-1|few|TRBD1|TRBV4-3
CASSQGLTGGRDTEAFF
TGCGCCAGCAGCCAAGGTTTGACAGGGGGCCGTGACACTGAAGCTTTCTTT
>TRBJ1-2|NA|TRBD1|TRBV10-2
CASTLANRGLNYGYTF
TGCGCCAGCACTCTCGCGAACAGGGGGCTTAACTATGGCTACACCTTC
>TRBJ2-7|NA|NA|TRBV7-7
CASSSRWGSEQYF
TGTGCTAGCAGCTCACGATGGGGCAGCGAGCAGTACTTC
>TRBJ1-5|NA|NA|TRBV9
CASSVDGGGQPQHF
TGTGCCAGCAGCGTAGATGGGGGAGGGCAGCCCCAGCATTTT
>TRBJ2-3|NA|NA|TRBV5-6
CASSWGQSTDTQYF
TGTGCCAGCAGCTGGGGCCAAAGCACAGATACGCAGTATTTT
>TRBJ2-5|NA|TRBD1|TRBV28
CASSLDRGQETQYF
TGTGCCAGCAGTCTCGACAGGGGCCAAGAGACCCAGTACTTC
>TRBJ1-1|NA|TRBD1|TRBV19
CASSFQQGTNTEAFF
TGTGCCAGTAGTTTCCAACAGGGGACGAACACTGAAGCTTTCTTT
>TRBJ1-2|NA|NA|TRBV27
CASSLSPVGAYGYTF
TGTGCCAGCAGTTTATCCCCGGTAGGGGCCTACGGCTACACCTTC
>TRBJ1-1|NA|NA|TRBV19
CASSRSTEAFF
TGTGCCAGTAGTAGGAGTACTGAAGCTTTCTTT
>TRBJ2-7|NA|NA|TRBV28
CASSLVLQGEQYF
TGTGCCAGCAGTTTAGTACTGCAGGGCGAGCAGTACTTC
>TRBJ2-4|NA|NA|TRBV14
CASSQGSLAKNIQYF
TGTGCCAGCAGTCAGGGTTCTCTAGCCAAAAACATTCAGTACTTC
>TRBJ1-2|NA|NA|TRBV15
CATSEAGDYGYTF
TGTGCCACCAGTGAGGCAGGGGACTATGGCTACACCTTC
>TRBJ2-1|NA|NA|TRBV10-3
CAISESRTEQFF
TGTGCCATCAGTGAGTCTAGGACAGAGCAGTTCTTC
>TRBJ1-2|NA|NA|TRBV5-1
CASSLSGGLYGYTF
TGCGCCAGCAGCTTGTCGGGGGGGCTGTATGGCTACACCTTC
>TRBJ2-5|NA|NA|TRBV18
CASSPGAGQETQYF
TGTGCCAGCTCACCAGGGGCGGGACAAGAGACCCAGTACTTC
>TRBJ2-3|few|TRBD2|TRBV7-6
CASSFPGLPKYF
TGTGCCAGCAGCTTCCCGGGACTACCGAAATATTTT
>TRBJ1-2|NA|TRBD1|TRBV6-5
CASRRTGGDGYTF
TGTGCCAGCAGGAGGACAGGGGGTGATGGCTACACCTTC
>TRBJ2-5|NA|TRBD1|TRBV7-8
CASTSGQGQETQYF
TGTGCCAGCACCTCTGGACAGGGCCAAGAGACCCAGTACTTC